This TCR beta chain was retrieved from a study of T cell changes during pregnancy in multiple sclerosis. The table came from immunoSEQ multiplex PCR; TCRdb's copy has only in-frame clones and leaves some out. The sample contains under 45,000 clones, more than 85% of which appear only once. This TCR was sampled from a female donor with multiple sclerosis, enrolled in a pregnancy study. The sample in question was CD4+ T cells from peripheral blood mononuclear cells, obtained in the third trimester of pregnancy.

CDR3 coding DNA: TGTGCCAGCAGCTCCGGGACAGGGAACTATGGCTACACCTTC. This gives the protein CASSSGTGNYGYTF. This chain links TRBV7-9 with TRBJ1-2, with 9 bases matching TRBD1. V lost 4 bases and J lost 2; bases outside the gene matches: 2. Germline CDR1 is SEHNR and CDR2 is FQNEAQ (reference sequence). CDR3 length equals 14 residues.